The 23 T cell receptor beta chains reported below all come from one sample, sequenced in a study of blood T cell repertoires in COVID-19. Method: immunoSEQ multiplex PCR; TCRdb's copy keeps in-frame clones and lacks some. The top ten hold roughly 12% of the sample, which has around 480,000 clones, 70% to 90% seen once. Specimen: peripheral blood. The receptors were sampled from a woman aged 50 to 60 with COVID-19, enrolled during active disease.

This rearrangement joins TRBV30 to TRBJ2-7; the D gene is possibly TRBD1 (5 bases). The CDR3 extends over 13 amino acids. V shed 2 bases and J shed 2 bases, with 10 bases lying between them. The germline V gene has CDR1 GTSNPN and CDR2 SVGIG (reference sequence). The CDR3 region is CAWSLGPPYEQYF. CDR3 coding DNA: TGTGCCTGGAGTCTGGGGCCCCCCTACGAGCAGTACTTC.

This CDR3 reads CAITPGTLSYEQYF. The CDR3 DNA reads TGTGCCATCACTCCCGGGACACTCTCCTACGAGCAGTACTTC. V gene TRBV10-3 combines with J gene TRBJ2-7; D is perhaps TRBD1 (6 bases). Germline V gene lookup returns CDR1 ENHRY and CDR2 SYGVKD. V was shortened by 7 bases and J by 0 bases, with 13 bases between the two germline ends. This CDR3 is built from 14 residues.

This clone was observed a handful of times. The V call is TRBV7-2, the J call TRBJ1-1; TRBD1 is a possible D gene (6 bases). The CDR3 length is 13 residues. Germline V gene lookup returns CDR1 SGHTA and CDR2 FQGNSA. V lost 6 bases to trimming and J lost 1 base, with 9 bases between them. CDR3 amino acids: CASSQQGNTEAFF. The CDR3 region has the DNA TGTGCCAGCAGTCAACAGGGGAACACTGAAGCTTTCTTT.

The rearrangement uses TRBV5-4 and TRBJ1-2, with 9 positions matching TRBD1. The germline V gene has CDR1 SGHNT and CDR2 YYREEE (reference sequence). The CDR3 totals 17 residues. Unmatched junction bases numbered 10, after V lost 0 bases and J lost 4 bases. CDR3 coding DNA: TGTGCCAGCAGCTTGGCCGAAGGGACAGGGTCCCCCTATGGCTACACCTTC. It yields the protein CASSLAEGTGSPYGYTF.

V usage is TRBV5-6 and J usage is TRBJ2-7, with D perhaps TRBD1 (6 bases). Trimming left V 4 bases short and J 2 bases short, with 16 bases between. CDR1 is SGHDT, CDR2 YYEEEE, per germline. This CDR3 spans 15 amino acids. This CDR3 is CASSPYGGRAYEQYF. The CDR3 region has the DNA TGTGCCAGCAGCCCGTATGGGGGCCGGGCCTACGAGCAGTACTTC.

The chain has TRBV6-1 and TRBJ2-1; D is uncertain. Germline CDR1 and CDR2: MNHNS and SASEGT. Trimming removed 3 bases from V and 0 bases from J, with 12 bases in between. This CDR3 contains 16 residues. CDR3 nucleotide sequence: TGTGCCAGCAGTGATTCCAGGTTTAGCTCCTACAATGAGCAGTTCTTC. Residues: CASSDSRFSSYNEQFF.

In DNA form, the CDR3 reads TGTGCCAGCAGTGACCCGGACAGGGGTGGCTACACCTTC. This translates into CASSDPDRGGYTF. The gene calls are TRBV25-1 and TRBJ1-2, with TRBD1 identical over 9 bases. Germline V gene sequence: CDR1 MGHDK, CDR2 SYGVNS. The CDR3 runs to 13 residues. V lost 3 bases to trimming and J lost 7 bases; unmatched junction nucleotides: 3.

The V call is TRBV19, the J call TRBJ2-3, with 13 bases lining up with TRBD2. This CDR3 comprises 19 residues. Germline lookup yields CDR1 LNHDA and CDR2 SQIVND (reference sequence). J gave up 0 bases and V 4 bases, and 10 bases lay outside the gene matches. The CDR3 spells CASSTPDGLAGASTDTQYF. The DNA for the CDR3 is TGTGCCAGTAGTACCCCCGATGGACTAGCGGGGGCTAGCACAGATACGCAGTATTTT.

The CDR3 DNA is TGTGCCAGCAGCCTAGGGACTAGCGGAAACACCGGGGAGCTGTTTTTT. This gives the protein CASSLGTSGNTGELFF. The chain links TRBV27 to TRBJ2-2; 11 bases agree with TRBD2. The V gene's germline CDR1 is MNHEY and CDR2 SMNVEV (reference sequence). The CDR3 length is 16 residues. The J segment lost 2 bases and the V segment lost 6 bases, leaving 5 bases of the junction unmatched.

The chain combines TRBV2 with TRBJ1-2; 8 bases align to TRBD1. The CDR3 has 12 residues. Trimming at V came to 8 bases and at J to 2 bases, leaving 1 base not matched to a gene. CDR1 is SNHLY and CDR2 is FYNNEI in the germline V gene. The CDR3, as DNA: TGTGCCAGCGACAGGGGAAACTATGGCTACACCTTC. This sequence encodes CASDRGNYGYTF.

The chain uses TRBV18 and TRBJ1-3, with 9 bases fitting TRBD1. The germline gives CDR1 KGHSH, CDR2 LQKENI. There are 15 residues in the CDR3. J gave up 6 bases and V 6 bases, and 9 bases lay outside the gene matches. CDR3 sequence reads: CASSHRDRVENTIYF. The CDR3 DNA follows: TGTGCCAGCTCCCACCGGGACAGGGTGGAAAACACCATATATTTT.

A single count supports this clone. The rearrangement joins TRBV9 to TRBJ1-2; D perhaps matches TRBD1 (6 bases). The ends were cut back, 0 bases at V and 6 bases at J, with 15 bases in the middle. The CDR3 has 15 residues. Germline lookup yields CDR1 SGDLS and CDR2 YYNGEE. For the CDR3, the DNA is TGTGCCAGCAGCGTAGCAACAGGGCCAACAGATGGCTACACCTTC. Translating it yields CASSVATGPTDGYTF.

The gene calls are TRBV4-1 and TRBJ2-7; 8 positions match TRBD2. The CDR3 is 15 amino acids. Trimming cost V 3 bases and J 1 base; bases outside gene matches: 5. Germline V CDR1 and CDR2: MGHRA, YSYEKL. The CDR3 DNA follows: TGCGCCAGCAGCCAGTTAACTAGCGGATCCTACGAGCAGTACTTC. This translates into CASSQLTSGSYEQYF.

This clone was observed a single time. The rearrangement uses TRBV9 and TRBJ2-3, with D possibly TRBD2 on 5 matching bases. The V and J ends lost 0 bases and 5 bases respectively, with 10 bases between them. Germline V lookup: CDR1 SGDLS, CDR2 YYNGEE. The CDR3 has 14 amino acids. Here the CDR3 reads CASSVVARRDTQYF. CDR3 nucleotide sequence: TGTGCCAGCAGCGTAGTAGCGCGAAGAGATACGCAGTATTTT.

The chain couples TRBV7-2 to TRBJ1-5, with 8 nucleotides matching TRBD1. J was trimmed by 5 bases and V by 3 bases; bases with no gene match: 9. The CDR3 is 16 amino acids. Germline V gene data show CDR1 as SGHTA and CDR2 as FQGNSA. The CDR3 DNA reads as TGTGCCAGCAGCTTCGATGCAGGGGGCGCGGATCAGCCCCAGCATTTT. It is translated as CASSFDAGGADQPQHF. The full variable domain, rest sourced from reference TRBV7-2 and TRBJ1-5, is GAGVSQSPSNKVTEKGKDVELRCDPISGHTALYWYRQSLGQGLEFLIYFQGNSAPDKSGLPSDRFSAERTGGSVSTLTIQRTQQEDSAVYLCASSFDAGGADQPQHFGDGTRLSIL.

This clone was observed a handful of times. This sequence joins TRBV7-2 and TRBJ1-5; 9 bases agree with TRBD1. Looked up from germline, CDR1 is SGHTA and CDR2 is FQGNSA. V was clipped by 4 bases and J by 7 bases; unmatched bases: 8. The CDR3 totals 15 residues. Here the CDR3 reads CASSSGQGPWQPQHF. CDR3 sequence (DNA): TGTGCCAGCAGCTCTGGACAGGGGCCTTGGCAGCCCCAGCATTTT. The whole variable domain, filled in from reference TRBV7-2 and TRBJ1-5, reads GAGVSQSPSNKVTEKGKDVELRCDPISGHTALYWYRQSLGQGLEFLIYFQGNSAPDKSGLPSDRFSAERTGGSVSTLTIQRTQQEDSAVYLCASSSGQGPWQPQHFGDGTRLSIL.

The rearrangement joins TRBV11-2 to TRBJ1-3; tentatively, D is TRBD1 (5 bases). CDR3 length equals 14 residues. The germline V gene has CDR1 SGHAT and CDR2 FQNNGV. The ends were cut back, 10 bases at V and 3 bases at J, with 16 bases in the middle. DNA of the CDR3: TGTGCCACCACCCTCGGGGGTGGTGGAAACACCATATATTTT. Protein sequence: CATTLGGGGNTIYF.

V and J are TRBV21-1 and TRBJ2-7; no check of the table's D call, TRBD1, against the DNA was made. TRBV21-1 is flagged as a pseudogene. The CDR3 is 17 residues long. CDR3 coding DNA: TGTGCCAGCAGCAGTCCTGGCGTGGGCCAGCCCTCCTACGAGCAGTACTTC. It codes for CASSSPGVGQPSYEQYF.

CDR3 sequence reads: CSAYRVLWQYF. The CDR3, as DNA: TGCAGTGCTTACCGGGTGCTTTGGCAGTACTTC. The rearrangement links TRBV20-1 to TRBJ2-7; D is ambiguous. Germline loops: CDR1 DFQATT, CDR2 SNEGSKA (reference sequence). The V and J ends lost 5 bases and 9 bases respectively, with 14 bases between them. The CDR3 totals 11 residues.

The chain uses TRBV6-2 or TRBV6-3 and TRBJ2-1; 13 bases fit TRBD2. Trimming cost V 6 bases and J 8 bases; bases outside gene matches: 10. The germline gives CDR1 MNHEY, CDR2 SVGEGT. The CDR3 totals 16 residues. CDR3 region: CASSLGLAGDRDEQFF. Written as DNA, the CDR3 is TGTGCCAGCAGCCTCGGACTAGCGGGGGATAGGGATGAGCAGTTCTTC.

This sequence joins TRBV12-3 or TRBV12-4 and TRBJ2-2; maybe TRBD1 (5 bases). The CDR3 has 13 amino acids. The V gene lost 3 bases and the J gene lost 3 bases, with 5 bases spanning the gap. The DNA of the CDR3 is TGTGCCAGCAGTTTCAGGGACACCGGGGAGCTGTTTTTT. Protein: CASSFRDTGELFF.

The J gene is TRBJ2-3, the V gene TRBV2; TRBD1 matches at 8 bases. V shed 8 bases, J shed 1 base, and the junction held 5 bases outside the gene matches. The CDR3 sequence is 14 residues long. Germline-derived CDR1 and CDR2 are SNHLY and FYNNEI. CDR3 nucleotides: TGTGCCAGCCAAAAGACAGGGGGCACAGATACGCAGTATTTT. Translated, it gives CASQKTGGTDTQYF.

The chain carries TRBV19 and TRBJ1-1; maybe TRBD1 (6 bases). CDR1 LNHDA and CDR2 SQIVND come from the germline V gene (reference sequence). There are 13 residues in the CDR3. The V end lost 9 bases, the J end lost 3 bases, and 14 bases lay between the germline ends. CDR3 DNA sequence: TGTGCCAGCAGAACGGGGGGCTACACTGAAGCTTTCTTT. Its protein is CASRTGGYTEAFF.